Detailed here is one T cell receptor beta chain. Its cognate antigen is unknown. This specimen comes from a study of blood T cell dynamics during melanoma immunotherapy. About the research overall: Metastatic melanoma patients received first-line pembrolizumab or nivolumab plus ipilimumab.

Findings and limits, study-wide: Unlike progressors, later disease-control patients had W3 repertoires gaining clonality or diversity.

This CDR3 is 15 amino acids long. Germline V gene lookup returns CDR1 LGHNA and CDR2 YSLEER. V shed 4 bases, J shed 0 bases, and the junction held 3 bases outside the gene matches. TCRdb keeps only in-frame clones here, not all; method: immunoSEQ multiplex PCR. The data contain roughly 29,000 clones, over 70% of them singletons. Time point specified: week 3, after first cycle of checkpoint inhibitor. Apart from a couple of fast progressors, RECIST 1.1 response was judged 12 weeks post-infusion. Patients with prior systemic cancer treatment, concomitant immunosuppressants, or other active malignancies were excluded.

This chain joins TRBV4-3 and TRBJ1-3, with 7 bases matching TRBD1. Material: blood, obtained from a patient treated with checkpoint blockade. The sequence came from a human donor with melanoma. CDR3 protein: CASSPGQYSGNTIYF. CDR3 DNA: TGCGCCAGCAGCCCGGGACAGTACTCTGGAAACACCATATATTTT.